This T cell receptor (beta chain) stems from a study of OX40 agonist ivuxolimab in advanced cancers. Study background: Enrolled patients in dose escalation had cancers that were hepatocellular carcinoma, melanoma, renal cell or head and neck cancer.

Clones were sequenced by immunoSEQ multiplex PCR, and TCRdb holds only the in-frame ones, with some missing. The data hold roughly 48,000 clones, with 80% to 90% observed a single time. CDR3 length equals 15 residues. Germline V gene lookup returns CDR1 MNHEY and CDR2 SVGAGI. V was trimmed by 2 bases and J by 5 bases, leaving 15 bases between them. Study observations and caveats: With doses of 0.1 to 3.0 mg/kg, CD4+ and CD8+ blood T cells had undergone clonal expansion by week 6.

Details on this clone: Antigen specificity is unknown.

The clonotype was recovered from an adult with an advanced solid tumor such as melanoma, head and neck, liver or kidney cancer. The specimen was CD4+ or CD8+ T cells sorted from blood, collected in a trial of the OX40 agonist ivuxolimab. J is TRBJ1-1 and V is TRBV6-5; D possibly corresponds to TRBD1 (5 bases). The CDR3: CASSYGGEGRTEAFF. The CDR3 DNA follows: TGTGCCAGCAGTTACGGGGGGGAAGGTCGGACTGAAGCTTTCTTT.